The clone carrying this T cell receptor (beta chain) was seen only once. Its antigen is still unknown. A read error may produce the germline difference seen at one junction end. These data come from a study of OX40 agonist ivuxolimab in advanced cancers. The overall study: Patients were dosed with the agonistic anti-OX40 (CD134) antibody ivuxolimab.

General observations from the study: At 0.1 to 3.0 mg/kg and by week 6, CD4+ and CD8+ T cells in the blood had expanded clonally.

Germline CDR1 reads SGHTA; CDR2 reads FQGTGA. CDR3 length equals 15 residues. Assay: immunoSEQ multiplex PCR; the TCRdb copy retains only in-frame clones and omits some. The sample has approximately 56,000 clones, 75% to 90% seen once. The TCR sequence derives from an adult with an advanced solid tumor such as melanoma, head and neck, liver or kidney cancer. The sample was CD4+ or CD8+ T cells sorted from blood, taken in a trial of the OX40 agonist ivuxolimab. The V and J genes are TRBV7-3 and TRBJ1-2; D may be TRBD1 (6 bases). CDR3 region: CASSQGPGQFYGYTF. As DNA, the CDR3 is TGCGCCAGCAGCCAAGGCCCGGGACAATTCTATGGCTACACCTTC.